Shown below are 27 T cell receptor beta chains from a single sample sequenced in a study of T cells in Graves' hyperthyroidism and ophthalmopathy. The CDR3 regions of TCR beta were amplified from RNA transcripts. Researchers ran a first-round RT-PCR on the TCR CDR3 using the HTBI primer set. From the multiplex PCR reads, TCRdb called clonotypes with MiXCR, one entry per CDR3 protein. The sample contains about 640,000 distinct CDR3 sequences, nearly 45% of which appear only once. Sequenced sample: peripheral blood or thyroid tissue (not recorded which). The receptor set was obtained from an adult man with Graves' disease, either hyperthyroidism or ophthalmopathy (not recorded which).

Concerning this clonotype: Since a much larger clone is just one base distant, this may be a read error. The rearrangement links TRBV7-8 to TRBJ1-1, with 9 bases that match TRBD1. This CDR3 contains 15 residues. Germline trimming cut 5 bases from V and 1 base from J; bases unmatched to any gene: 5. Germline V CDR1 and CDR2: SGHVS, FQNEAQ. The CDR3 nucleotides read TGTGCCAGCAGCCCTCCGACAGGGGGGAACACTGAAGCTTTCTTT. Residues: CASSPPTGGNTEAFF.

Ten or more counts support this clonotype. The J gene is TRBJ2-5, the V gene TRBV2; 8 nucleotides agree with TRBD2. CDR1 is SNHLY and CDR2 is FYNNEI in the germline V gene. Unmatched junction bases numbered 6, after V lost 4 bases and J lost 2 bases. The CDR3 covers 15 residues. In DNA form, the CDR3 reads TGTGCCAGCAGTGCTTTCGGGAGGGAACAAGAGACCCAGTACTTC. The encoded protein is CASSAFGREQETQYF.

This clonotype was counted at least ten times. V and J are TRBV24-1 and TRBJ1-5, with a weak D call TRBD1 (5 bases). The CDR3 sequence is 14 residues long. Germline V CDR1 and CDR2: KGHDR, SFDVKD. Trimming removed 3 bases at V and 6 bases at J, with 11 bases between. The chain's CDR3 is CATSDGGFGQPQHF. Written as DNA, the CDR3 is TGTGCCACCAGTGATGGGGGATTCGGTCAGCCCCAGCATTTT.

The J gene is TRBJ1-3, the V gene TRBV20-1; 8 nucleotides match TRBD1. J lost 4 bases, V lost 0 bases, and 8 bases had no gene match. There are 16 residues in the CDR3. Germline CDR1 DFQATT, CDR2 SNEGSKA (reference sequence). The CDR3 region has the DNA TGCAGTGCTAGAGATCCGACAGGGGAGGTGGGAAACACCATATATTTT. It specifies CSARDPTGEVGNTIYF.

This clonotype has more than one count but fewer than ten. The chain carries TRBV5-1 and TRBJ1-1; 7 bases map to TRBD1. Germline CDR1 reads SGHRS; CDR2 reads YFSETQ. The CDR3 totals 18 residues. The ends lost 1 base at V and 0 bases at J; junction bases unmatched: 12. The CDR3 coding sequence is TGCGCCAGCAGCTTGCGATCCGGGACAGTTGGAGTGAACACTGAAGCTTTCTTT. It specifies CASSLRSGTVGVNTEAFF.

The rearrangement uses TRBV2 and TRBJ1-1; perhaps TRBD1 as D (5 bases). This CDR3 region has 14 residues. Germline CDR1 is SNHLY and CDR2 is FYNNEI. The germline V and J ends were trimmed by 6 bases and 1 base, with 12 bases remaining between them. This CDR3 reads CASRTDRANTEAFF. In DNA form, the CDR3 reads TGTGCCAGCAGGACTGACAGAGCGAACACTGAAGCTTTCTTT.

This rearrangement joins TRBV15 to TRBJ2-7; tentatively, D is TRBD1 or TRBD2 (6 bases each). The CDR3 is 16 residues long. Germline V CDR1 and CDR2: LNHNV, YYDKDF (reference sequence). The V and J ends lost 1 base and 6 bases respectively, with 19 bases between them. CDR3 loop: CATSRARGHRTGEQYF. CDR3 sequence (DNA): TGTGCCACCAGCAGAGCGCGGGGACATCGCACTGGCGAGCAGTACTTC.

This chain joins TRBV7-2 and TRBJ1-2; D call uncertain. The V and J ends lost 5 bases and 8 bases respectively, with 15 bases between them. Germline-derived CDR1 and CDR2 are SGHTA and FQGNSA. The CDR3 is 13 residues long. The chain's CDR3 is CASSEENPRGYTF. The CDR3 nucleotides are TGTGCCAGCAGCGAAGAGAACCCCCGGGGCTACACCTTC.

About this clonotype: This is likely a read error, given that the CDR3 carries no conserved phenylalanine or tryptophan at its end. No DNA is shown, since the ends of the CDR3 on it are uncertain; the CDR3 is the one TCRdb lists. The chain links TRBV10-3 to TRBJ2-7; TRBD1, the table's D call, was not compared with the DNA. CDR1 and CDR2 (germline): ENHRY, SYGVKD. The CDR3 region is 8 residues in length, termini included. CDR3 residues: CAISERGQ.

J is TRBJ1-2 and V is TRBV2; TRBD1 aligns across 11 bases. V trimming: 3 bases; J trimming: 7 bases; junction bases outside the gene matches: 4. This CDR3 has 14 amino acids. Germline V gene sequence: CDR1 SNHLY, CDR2 FYNNEI. The CDR3 DNA reads as TGTGCCAGCAGTGATGGGACAGGGGGGGCTGGCTACACCTTC. Protein sequence: CASSDGTGGAGYTF.

The genes are TRBV25-1 and TRBJ1-2; 10 bases are shared with TRBD1. CDR3 size: 13 residues. In germline, CDR1 is MGHDK, CDR2 SYGVNS. After removal of 8 bases from V and 3 bases from J, the junction contained 3 bases not matched to a gene. For the CDR3, the DNA is TGTGCCAGCGGGGGACAGGGGCACTATGGCTACACCTTC. Amino acids: CASGGQGHYGYTF.

As regards this clonotype: Lacking the conserved final phenylalanine or tryptophan, this CDR3 likely reflects a read error. The DNA is left out, because the CDR3 cannot be placed on it with certainty; the CDR3 is given as TCRdb lists it. This sequence joins TRBV2 and TRBJ1-5; no check of the table's D call, TRBD1, against the DNA was made. The CDR3 sequence runs 9 residues, both termini included. The germline V gene has CDR1 SNHLY and CDR2 FYNNEI. CDR3 loop: CASSEGPGL.

As concerns this clonotype: This may come from a read error, since a much larger clone is one base off. V gene TRBV9 combines with J gene TRBJ2-7, with D maybe TRBD1 (5 bases). The germline V gene has CDR1 SGDLS and CDR2 YYNGEE. The CDR3 is 14 residues long. The chain's CDR3 is CASSVDGWGYGQYF. The CDR3 region has the DNA TGTGCCAGCAGCGTAGACGGCTGGGGCTACGGGCAGTACTTC.

On this clonotype: A much larger clone differs by one base, so this may be a read error. In this CDR3 the conserved last residue, phenylalanine or tryptophan, is missing, so a read error is likely. V is TRBV9 and J is TRBJ1-2; D possibly corresponds to TRBD1 (5 bases). This CDR3 spans 13 amino acids. V was clipped by 7 bases and J by 8 bases, with 18 bases between them. Germline lookup yields CDR1 SGDLS and CDR2 YYNGEE. The CDR3, as DNA: TGTGCCAGCGGGGGGAGAGGAATACGAGGCTACACCCTC. Encoded protein: CASGGRGIRGYTL.

The table lists this clonotype with a count of one. The gene calls are TRBV7-8 and TRBJ2-7, with a weak D call TRBD1 (7 bases). The germline V gene has CDR1 SGHVS and CDR2 FQNEAQ. This CDR3 comprises 16 residues. V was shortened by 1 base and J by 5 bases, with 18 bases between the two germline ends. The CDR3 protein is CASSLERPWRGHEQYF. DNA of the CDR3: TGTGCCAGCAGCTTAGAGCGTCCGTGGAGGGGGCACGAGCAGTACTTC.

This clonotype came up a few times. This chain links TRBV2 with TRBJ1-1; D is perhaps TRBD1 (6 bases). The V end was cut by 5 bases, the J end by 1 base, with 17 bases between. The length of the CDR3 is 16 residues. CDR1 and CDR2 (germline): SNHLY, FYNNEI. This CDR3 reads CASSSRGQRQNTEAFF. CDR3 in DNA: TGTGCCAGCAGTTCTCGAGGACAGCGACAGAACACTGAAGCTTTCTTT.

This clonotype occurred once. V is TRBV19 and J is TRBJ2-7, with 8 positions matching TRBD1. This CDR3 comprises 13 residues. Trimming at V came to 11 bases and at J to 4 bases, leaving 10 bases not matched to a gene. CDR1 is LNHDA, CDR2 SQIVND, per germline (reference sequence). The CDR3 nucleotides are TGTGCCTCGCGACAGGGGATTTGGTACGAGCAGTACTTC. Protein: CASRQGIWYEQYF.

This chain uses TRBV20-1 with TRBJ1-4; 7 bases map to TRBD1. The length of the CDR3 is 14 residues. Germline CDR1 reads DFQATT; CDR2 reads SNEGSKA (reference sequence). V lost 3 bases and J lost 8; bases outside the gene matches: 9. For the CDR3, the DNA is TGCAGTGCTAGCTTACAGGGGTTAGAGGAAAAACTGTTTTTT. Translating gives CSASLQGLEEKLFF.

This chain connects TRBV10-3 to TRBJ1-2, with a possible D match to TRBD1 (6 bases). V was clipped by 4 bases and J by 12 bases, with 21 bases between them. The CDR3 extends over 14 amino acids. Germline CDR1 and CDR2: ENHRY and SYGVKD. The CDR3 sequence is CAISVYRESSGNTF. CDR3 nucleotides: TGTGCCATCAGTGTGTACAGGGAGAGCTCTGGAAACACCTTC.

Points on this clonotype: Because the CDR3 is missing its conserved closing phenylalanine or tryptophan, this is likely a read error. V and J are TRBV29-1 and TRBJ2-7; D possibly corresponds to TRBD1 (5 bases). CDR3 length: 12 amino acids. Trimming took 6 bases from V and 2 from J, leaving 11 bases between them. The germline CDR1 and CDR2 sequences are SQVTM and ANQGSEA. The CDR3 DNA follows: TGCAGCGTGGGGCAGGGAACCTACGAGCAGTACTCC. Protein product: CSVGQGTYEQYS.

The rearrangement uses TRBV6-1 and TRBJ1-2, with D possibly matching TRBD1 (5 bases). This CDR3 region has 14 residues. Germline values: CDR1 MNHNS, CDR2 SASEGT. V gave up 1 base and J gave up 4 bases, with 10 bases separating them. CDR3: CASSEVEGFYGYTF. The CDR3, as DNA: TGTGCCAGCAGTGAAGTGGAGGGGTTCTATGGCTACACCTTC.

This chain joins TRBV2 and TRBJ2-7, with 7 bases matching TRBD1. V shed 6 bases, J shed 2 bases, and the junction held 7 bases outside the gene matches. Germline CDR1 SNHLY, CDR2 FYNNEI. There are 14 residues in the CDR3. In DNA form, the CDR3 reads TGTGCCAGCAGCGGGACAGACTCAACCTACGAGCAGTACTTC. This encodes CASSGTDSTYEQYF.

This clonotype was seen at least ten times. The chain recombines TRBV29-1 with TRBJ1-6; D might be TRBD1 (6 bases). Per the germline V gene, CDR1 is SQVTM and CDR2 is ANQGSEA. The CDR3 runs 14 residues. V lost 1 base and J 9 bases, leaving 13 bases between the germline ends. The CDR3 DNA reads TGCAGCGTTGAAGCGCAGGGGACGGGTTCACCCCTCCACTTT. Translation gives CSVEAQGTGSPLHF.

This clonotype has a handful of counts. The chain recombines TRBV5-5 with TRBJ2-7; no firm D call. The CDR3 length is 15 residues. The V end was cut by 2 bases, the J end by 4 bases, with 16 bases between. Germline V gene lookup returns CDR1 SGHKS and CDR2 YYEKEE (reference sequence). The CDR3 DNA reads TGTGCCAGCAGCTTAAACTCAGTGGTGGGATACGAGCAGTACTTC. Translated, it gives CASSLNSVVGYEQYF.

This rearrangement joins TRBV11-2 to TRBJ2-7; 11 nucleotides line up with TRBD1. Losses at the gene ends were 1 base for V and 3 bases for J; bases not matched to a gene: 14. Germline V gene sequence: CDR1 SGHAT, CDR2 FQNNGV. This CDR3 is 19 amino acids long. In nucleotides, the CDR3 is TGTGCCAGCAGCTTAGGGCGGACAGGGGGCAGGACACTACTCTACGAGCAGTACTTC. Translation: CASSLGRTGGRTLLYEQYF. Variable domain in full (rest from reference TRBV11-2 and TRBJ2-7): EAGVAQSPRYKIIEKRQSVAFWCNPISGHATLYWYQQILGQGPKLLIQFQNNGVVDDSQLPKDRFSAERLKGVDSTLKIQPAKLEDSAVYLCASSLGRTGGRTLLYEQYFGPGTRLTVT.

This chain uses TRBV9 with TRBJ1-2; a possible D gene is TRBD1 (6 bases). Germline CDR1 is SGDLS and CDR2 is YYNGEE. Trimming took off 5 bases at V and 4 bases at J, with 24 bases between the two ends. CDR3 length equals 17 residues. The CDR3 DNA sequence: TGTGCCAGCAGTGCTGGCCTCTTGGGCAGGGGAGGCTATGGCTACACCTTC. This translates into CASSAGLLGRGGYGYTF. The whole variable domain, remainder taken from reference TRBV9 and TRBJ1-2, is DSGVTQTPKHLITATGQRVTLRCSPRSGDLSVYWYQQSLDQGLQFLIQYYNGEERAKGNILERFSAQQFPDLHSELNLSSLELGDSALYFCASSAGLLGRGGYGYTFGSGTRLTVV.

The sample holds a few counts of this clonotype. The V gene is TRBV7-8, the J gene TRBJ1-3, with D unresolved. CDR3 length: 13 residues. V was trimmed by 5 bases and J by 5 bases, leaving 10 bases between them. The germline CDR1 and CDR2 sequences are SGHVS and FQNEAQ. The CDR3 sequence is CASSQDARNTIYF. The DNA of the CDR3 is TGTGCCAGCAGCCAGGACGCAAGAAACACCATATATTTT.